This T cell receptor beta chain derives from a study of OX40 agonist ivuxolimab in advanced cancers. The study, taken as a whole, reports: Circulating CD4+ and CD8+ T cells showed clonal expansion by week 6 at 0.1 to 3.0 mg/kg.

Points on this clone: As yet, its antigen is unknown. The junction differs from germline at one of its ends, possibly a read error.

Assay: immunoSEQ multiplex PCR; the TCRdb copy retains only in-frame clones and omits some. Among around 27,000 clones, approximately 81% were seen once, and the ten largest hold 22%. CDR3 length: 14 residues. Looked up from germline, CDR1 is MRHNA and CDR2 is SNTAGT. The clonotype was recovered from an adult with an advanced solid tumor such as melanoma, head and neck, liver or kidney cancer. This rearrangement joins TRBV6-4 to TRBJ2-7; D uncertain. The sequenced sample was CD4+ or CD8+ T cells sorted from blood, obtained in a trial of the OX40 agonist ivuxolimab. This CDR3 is CASSYSADAYEQYF. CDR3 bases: TGTGCCAGCAGTTACTCGGCCGACGCGTACGAGCAGTACTTC.